The next 9 T cell receptor beta chains were all read from a single sample in a study of cytomegalovirus exposure and HLA in healthy donors. 60 Vbeta and 13 Jbeta primers were used in PCR. Using immunoSEQ multiplex PCR, the repertoire was profiled, and TCRdb retains in-frame clones only, with some absent. Here the sample table reports 100,000 to 150,000 clones. The material sequenced was PBMCs. The receptor source for this set is a man aged 35-49 years in good health and CMV-seronegative.

The rearrangement links TRBV28 to TRBJ2-7; D uncertain. With 2 bases removed from V and 3 bases from J, the gap between germline ends came to 5 bases. The CDR3 length is 12 residues. Germline V gene sequence: CDR1 MDHEN, CDR2 SYDVKM. CDR3 DNA: TGTGCCAGCAGTTTAACCTACTACGAGCAGTACTTC. Amino acids: CASSLTYYEQYF.

The CDR3 protein is CASSSRDSSYEQYF. In DNA form, the CDR3 reads TGTGCCAGCAGTAGCCGGGACAGCTCCTACGAGCAGTACTTC. The V call is TRBV28, the J call TRBJ2-7, with 7 positions matching TRBD1. The CDR3 runs to 14 residues. Trimming cost V 5 bases and J 0 bases; bases outside gene matches: 4. Per the germline V gene, CDR1 is MDHEN and CDR2 is SYDVKM.

The V gene is TRBV7-6, the J gene TRBJ2-7, with TRBD2 as a possible D gene (6 bases). The CDR3 has 13 amino acids. V was shortened by 1 base and J by 4 bases, with 8 bases between the two germline ends. The germline V gene encodes CDR1 SGHVS and CDR2 FNYEAQ. The CDR3 DNA is TGTGCCAGCAGCTTAGGACTAGTTTACGAGCAGTACTTC. It codes for CASSLGLVYEQYF.

This chain connects TRBV28 to TRBJ2-7; 10 nucleotides agree with TRBD1. The J segment lost 1 base and the V segment lost 10 bases, leaving 7 bases of the junction unmatched. Germline values: CDR1 MDHEN, CDR2 SYDVKM. The length of the CDR3 is 14 residues. CDR3 sequence reads: CATSGQGVSYEQYF. In DNA, the CDR3 is TGTGCCACCTCTGGACAGGGGGTTTCCTACGAGCAGTACTTC. Using reference TRBV28 and TRBJ2-7 for the parts outside the CDR3, the full variable domain is DVKVTQSSRYLVKRTGEKVFLECVQDMDHENMFWYRQDPGLGLRLIYFSYDVKMKEKGDIPEGYSVSREKKERFSLILESASTNQTSMYLCATSGQGVSYEQYFGPGTRLTVT.

The chain uses TRBV6-5 and TRBJ2-3, with 7 bases aligning to TRBD1. The germline gives CDR1 MNHEY, CDR2 SVGAGI. The CDR3 runs 11 residues. The trim removed 3 bases at V and 10 bases at J, leaving 1 base unmatched. Written as DNA, the CDR3 is TGTGCCAGCAGTTATCAGGGGGCGCAGTATTTT. Its protein product is CASSYQGAQYF.

The chain couples TRBV6-1 to TRBJ2-5; a weak D match, TRBD1 (6 bases). CDR3 size: 15 residues. Trimming removed 0 bases at V and 6 bases at J, with 14 bases between. Germline CDR1 reads MNHNS; CDR2 reads SASEGT. CDR3 DNA sequence: TGTGCCAGCAGTGAAGCCGACAGGTCCGGACAGACCCAGTACTTC. Its protein product is CASSEADRSGQTQYF.

V and J are TRBV9 and TRBJ2-7; 9 bases fit TRBD2. Unmatched junction bases numbered 5, after V lost 4 bases and J lost 3 bases. This CDR3 comprises 14 residues. Germline-derived CDR1 and CDR2 are SGDLS and YYNGEE. CDR3 sequence: CASSPSGDFYEQYF. The CDR3 nucleotides read TGTGCCAGCAGCCCTAGCGGGGATTTCTACGAGCAGTACTTC. Complete variable domain (other parts from reference TRBV9 and TRBJ2-7): DSGVTQTPKHLITATGQRVTLRCSPRSGDLSVYWYQQSLDQGLQFLIQYYNGEERAKGNILERFSAQQFPDLHSELNLSSLELGDSALYFCASSPSGDFYEQYFGPGTRLTVT.

The chain carries TRBV5-1 and TRBJ2-7, with a tentative D call TRBD2 (7 bases). There are 16 residues in the CDR3. CDR1 is SGHRS, CDR2 YFSETQ, per germline. Trimming shortened V by 0 bases and J by 4 bases, and 17 bases separated the two germline ends. The CDR3 sequence is CASSLGPGRGLYEQYF. CDR3 coding DNA: TGCGCCAGCAGCTTGGGGCCTGGGAGGGGGTTATACGAGCAGTACTTC.

The chain combines TRBV30 with TRBJ2-1; TRBD2 matches 13 bases. Trimming at V came to 0 bases and at J to 7 bases, leaving 6 bases not matched to a gene. Looked up from germline, CDR1 is GTSNPN and CDR2 is SVGIG (reference sequence). This CDR3 spans 16 amino acids. In DNA form, the CDR3 reads TGTGCCTGGAGTGTTGGGTCGACTAGCGGGAGGAATGAGCAGTTCTTC. Residues: CAWSVGSTSGRNEQFF.